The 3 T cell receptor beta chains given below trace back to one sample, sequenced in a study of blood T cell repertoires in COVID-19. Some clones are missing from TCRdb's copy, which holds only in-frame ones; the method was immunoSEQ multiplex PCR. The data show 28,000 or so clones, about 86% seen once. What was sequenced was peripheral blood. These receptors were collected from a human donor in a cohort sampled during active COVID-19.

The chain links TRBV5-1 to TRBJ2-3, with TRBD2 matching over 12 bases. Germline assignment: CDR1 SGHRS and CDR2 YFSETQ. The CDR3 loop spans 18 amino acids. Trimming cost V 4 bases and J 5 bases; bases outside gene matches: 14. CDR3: CASSLTGLAGTPEDTQYF. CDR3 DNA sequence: TGCGCCAGCAGCCTCACAGGACTAGCGGGGACCCCTGAAGATACGCAGTATTTT.

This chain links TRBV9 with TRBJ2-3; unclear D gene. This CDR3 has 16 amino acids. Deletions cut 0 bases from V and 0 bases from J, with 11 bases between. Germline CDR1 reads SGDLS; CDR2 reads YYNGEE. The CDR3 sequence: CASSVASRSSTDTQYF. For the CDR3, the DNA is TGTGCCAGCAGCGTAGCCTCCCGGAGTAGCACAGATACGCAGTATTTT.

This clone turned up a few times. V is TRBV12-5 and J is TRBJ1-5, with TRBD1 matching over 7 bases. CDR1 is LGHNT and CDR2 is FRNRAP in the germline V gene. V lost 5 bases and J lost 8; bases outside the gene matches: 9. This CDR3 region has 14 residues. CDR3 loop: CASGGRQGGEPQHF. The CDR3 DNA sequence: TGTGCTAGTGGTGGACGACAGGGAGGAGAGCCCCAGCATTTT.